This T cell receptor beta chain was identified in a study of cytomegalovirus exposure and HLA in healthy donors. Regarding the study as a whole: A later look showed TCR association rates differing by HLA locus, highest for DRB1 and lowest for HLA-C. An ancestry cluster, one associated with Asian ancestry, reportedly showed fewer N-insertions than the approximately 670-donor mean in a later analysis. Sequence variants that were highly shared formed a cluster that was likely a sequencing artifact.

V lost 3 bases and J lost 5; bases outside the gene matches: 7. Germline loops: CDR1 LGHNA, CDR2 YNFKEQ. This CDR3 spans 16 amino acids. Regarding this clone: Its specificity is unknown.

The PCR used 60 Vbeta and 13 Jbeta primers. The repertoire was sequenced with immunoSEQ multiplex PCR; TCRdb's copy has only in-frame clones and lacks some. This listing includes tens of thousands of clones. The chain couples TRBV4-2 to TRBJ1-2; TRBD1 agrees at 12 bases. The sequenced sample consisted of PBMCs. This sequence originates from a male donor in good health and CMV-seronegative. In DNA form, the CDR3 reads TGTGCCAGCAGCCAGCCGGGACAGGGGGCGGGGTATGGCTACACCTTC. As protein: CASSQPGQGAGYGYTF.